Listed below are T cell receptor beta chains from one sample, sequenced in a study of CD8+ T cells in alopecia areata. Sequencing used immunoSEQ multiplex PCR; TCRdb keeps in-frame clones, though not all of them. The data show 150,000 to 200,000 clones, with about 70% seen just once and 9.5% to 12% held by the top ten. This specimen was CD8+ T cells sorted from blood, taken at week 0. The receptor set was obtained from a human donor with alopecia areata. CDR3s leave out the opening cysteine and the closing phenylalanine or tryptophan.

cdr3_length j_call v_call cdr3_aa
16 TRBJ2-3 TRBV15 ATSRLPSTSGYTDTQY
9 TRBJ1-2 TRBV29-1 SVPTLSGYT
12 TRBJ1-1 TRBV30 AWLAGGAYTEAF
11 TRBJ2-2 TRBV2 AVLRDPTGELF
9 TRBJ2-5 TRBV5-6 ASSLTQDQY
11 TRBJ2-7 TRBV5-6 ASSFGQPYEQY
13 TRBJ2-1 TRBV6-5 ASSYYGGGAEEQF
13 TRBJ2-5 TRBV15 ATSSYPGVGETQY
13 TRBJ1-1 TRBV4-1 ASSPLDLWNTEAF
13 TRBJ2-3 TRBV7-9 ASGEGVTSTDTQY
10 TRBJ1-5 TRBV19 ASSISVQPQH
13 TRBJ1-5 TRBV28 ASSFFREDHQPQH
12 TRBJ1-1 TRBV14 ASSHQDRYTEAF
15 TRBJ1-2 TRBV25-1 ASSEYAGESANYGYT
12 TRBJ1-1 TRBV5-1 ASSPNSVRTEAF
10 TRBJ2-5 TRBV6-5 ASSSNGETQY
12 TRBJ2-2 TRBV6-5 ASSYSMVAGELF
12 TRBJ1-4 TRBV30 AWTPGTGIEKLF
14 TRBJ2-3 TRBV5-1 ASSMSAGGNTDTQY
10 TRBJ2-5 TRBV27 ASSSGDGTQY
12 TRBJ1-5 TRBV6-5 ASSPQGGNQPQH
10 TRBJ2-5 TRBV5-8 ASSPEEVTQY
14 TRBJ2-1 TRBV14 ASSNRRTSGGHEQF
13 TRBJ2-3 TRBV5-1 ASSRDPSYTDTQY
14 TRBJ2-2 TRBV29-1 SVEDRLAGNTGELF
13 TRBJ2-7 TRBV12-5 ASGGGGQGPYEQY
9 TRBJ1-5 TRBV12-5 ASGGREPQH
10 TRBJ2-5 TRBV4-2 ASSLRRETQY
12 TRBJ2-1 TRBV5-1 ASSSGAGLDEQF
11 TRBJ2-2 TRBV30 AWSGLNTGELF
15 TRBJ1-1 TRBV27 ASSLKPRDRSNTEAF
15 TRBJ2-3 TRBV2 ASSYRGLEQGTDTQY
13 TRBJ1-4 TRBV30 AWSGFDRSNEKLF
12 TRBJ1-2 TRBV10-3 AIEDRGTNYGYT
12 TRBJ1-5 TRBV13 ASSSGTENQPQH
11 TRBJ1-1 TRBV28 ASMDHGYTEAF
14 TRBJ2-1 TRBV18 ASSPSVLAGVDEQF
12 TRBJ2-3 TRBV13 ASSGGRSTDTQY
11 TRBJ1-2 TRBV4-1 ASSQVGTWGYT
17 TRBJ1-6 TRBV18 ASSQSRGSEELYNSPLH
13 TRBJ2-1 TRBV11-3 ASSSFQLGPNEQF
13 TRBJ1-2 TRBV10-2 ASNADRGWVYGYT
10 TRBJ1-2 TRBV5-1 ASSLGGHPYT
13 TRBJ1-2 TRBV7-8 ASSYLRQGARGYT
12 TRBJ2-1 TRBV13 ASSLGVQALEQF
11 TRBJ2-7 TRBV13 ASSSGTQYEQY
16 TRBJ1-1 TRBV4-2 ASSQAGRPTGANTEAF
12 TRBJ1-1 TRBV5-1 ASSPYLLNTEAF
13 TRBJ1-5 TRBV5-1 ASSVSGQGPQPQH
12 TRBJ2-7 TRBV5-1 ASSYGLGAYEQY
14 TRBJ1-2 TRBV6-5 ASSYSHGGLNYGYT